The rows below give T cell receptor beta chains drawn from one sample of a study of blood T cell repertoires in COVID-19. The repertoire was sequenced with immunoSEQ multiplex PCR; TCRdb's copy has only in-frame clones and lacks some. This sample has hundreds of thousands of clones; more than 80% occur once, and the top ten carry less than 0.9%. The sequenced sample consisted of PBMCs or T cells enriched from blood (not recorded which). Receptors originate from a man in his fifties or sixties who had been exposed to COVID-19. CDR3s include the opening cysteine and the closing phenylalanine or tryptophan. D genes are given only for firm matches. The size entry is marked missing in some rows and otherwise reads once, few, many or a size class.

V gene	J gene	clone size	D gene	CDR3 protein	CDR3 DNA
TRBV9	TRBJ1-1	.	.	CASSVYPSENTEAFF	TGTGCCAGCAGCGTTTACCCATCAGAAAACACTGAAGCTTTCTTT
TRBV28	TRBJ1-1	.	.	CASITHFAEAFF	TGTGCCAGCATCACTCATTTCGCTGAAGCTTTCTTT
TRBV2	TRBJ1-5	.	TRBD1	CASLGQPNQPQHF	TGTGCCAGCCTGGGACAGCCCAATCAGCCCCAGCATTTT
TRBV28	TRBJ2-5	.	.	CASSPPGQKAGQETQYF	TGTGCCAGCAGTCCGCCGGGACAGAAGGCGGGACAAGAGACCCAGTACTTC
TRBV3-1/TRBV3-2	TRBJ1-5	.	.	CASSQLGQPQHF	TGTGCCAGCAGCCAACTCGGGCAGCCCCAGCATTTT
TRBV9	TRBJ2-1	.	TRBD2	CASSVAYLSGGARYNEQFF	TGTGCCAGCAGCGTAGCTTACCTTAGCGGGGGGGCTAGATACAATGAGCAGTTCTTC
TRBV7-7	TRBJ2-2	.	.	CASSPNTNTGELFF	TGTGCTAGCAGCCCAAACACGAACACCGGGGAGCTGTTTTTT
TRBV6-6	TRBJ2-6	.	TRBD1	CASRRQGNSLSGANVLTF	TGTGCCAGCAGACGACAGGGAAACTCTCTCTCTGGGGCCAACGTCCTGACTTTC
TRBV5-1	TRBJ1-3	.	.	CASSLATENTIYF	TGCGCCAGCAGCTTGGCGACAGAAAACACCATATATTTT
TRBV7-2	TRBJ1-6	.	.	CASSLEGNSPLHF	TGTGCCAGCAGCTTAGAGGGGAATTCACCCCTCCACTTT
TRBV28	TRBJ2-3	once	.	CASSLDGLAATQYF	TGTGCCAGCAGTTTAGACGGGCTAGCAGCTACGCAGTATTTT
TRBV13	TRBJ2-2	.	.	CASSLAIHTGELFF	TGTGCCAGCAGCTTAGCCATCCACACCGGGGAGCTGTTTTTT
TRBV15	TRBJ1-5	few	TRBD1	CATSTGTGSPPQHF	TGTGCCACCAGTACCGGGACAGGGTCTCCGCCCCAGCATTTT
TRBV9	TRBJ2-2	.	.	CASSVAWTVTGELFF	TGTGCCAGCAGCGTAGCGTGGACAGTCACCGGGGAGCTGTTTTTT
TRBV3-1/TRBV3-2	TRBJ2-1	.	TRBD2	CASSPLGLAAYNEQFF	TGTGCCAGCAGCCCCCTCGGGCTAGCGGCTTACAATGAGCAGTTCTTC
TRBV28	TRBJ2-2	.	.	CASSLGGITGELFF	TGTGCCAGCAGTTTAGGGGGGATCACCGGGGAGCTGTTTTTT
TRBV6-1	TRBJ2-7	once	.	CASSENPLSPEQYF	TGTGCCAGCAGTGAAAATCCCCTCTCCCCCGAGCAGTACTTC
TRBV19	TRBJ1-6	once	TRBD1	CASSVTPDRGPLHF	TGTGCCAGTAGCGTTACCCCGGACAGGGGTCCCCTCCACTTT
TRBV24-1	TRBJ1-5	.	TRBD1	CATSGPTGDNQPQHF	TGTGCCACCAGTGGTCCTACAGGGGACAATCAGCCCCAGCATTTT
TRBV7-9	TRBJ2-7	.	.	CASSLQGRQYF	TGTGCCAGCAGCTTGCAGGGTCGGCAGTACTTC
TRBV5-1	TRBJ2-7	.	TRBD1	CASSLSGTGVLEQYF	TGCGCCAGCAGCTTATCCGGGACAGGGGTTCTCGAGCAGTACTTC
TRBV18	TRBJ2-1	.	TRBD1	CASSPLQGPYTNEQFF	TGTGCCAGCTCACCATTACAGGGGCCTTACACGAATGAGCAGTTCTTC
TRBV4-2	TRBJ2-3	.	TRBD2	CASSHELAGGGTDTQYF	TGTGCCAGCAGCCACGAACTAGCGGGAGGCGGAACAGATACGCAGTATTTT
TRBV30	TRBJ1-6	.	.	CAWSGGRGYSYNSPLHF	TGTGCCTGGAGTGGTGGCAGGGGATACTCCTATAATTCACCCCTCCACTTT
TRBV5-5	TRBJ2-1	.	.	CASSYRWGVNEQFF	TGTGCCAGCAGCTACCGGTGGGGAGTCAATGAGCAGTTCTTC